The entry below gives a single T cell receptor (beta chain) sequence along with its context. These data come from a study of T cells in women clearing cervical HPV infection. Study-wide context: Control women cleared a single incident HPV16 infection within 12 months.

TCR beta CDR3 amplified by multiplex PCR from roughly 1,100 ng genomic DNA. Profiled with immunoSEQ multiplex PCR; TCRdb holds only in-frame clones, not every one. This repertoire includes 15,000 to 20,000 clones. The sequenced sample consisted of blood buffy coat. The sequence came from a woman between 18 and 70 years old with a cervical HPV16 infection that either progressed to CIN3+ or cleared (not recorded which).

CDR3 bases read: TGTGCCAGCAGCCACCAGACGGATAACTATGGT. Its translation: CASSHQTDNYG. The whole CDR3 reads CASSHQTDNYGQYF. The chain recombines TRBV7-3 with TRBJ2-4; D is unclear. The read ends 3 residues shy of where the CDR3 ends; the end is completed using the germline J gene. The germline CDR1 and CDR2 sequences are SGHTA and FQGTGA. CDR3 length: 14 amino acids.